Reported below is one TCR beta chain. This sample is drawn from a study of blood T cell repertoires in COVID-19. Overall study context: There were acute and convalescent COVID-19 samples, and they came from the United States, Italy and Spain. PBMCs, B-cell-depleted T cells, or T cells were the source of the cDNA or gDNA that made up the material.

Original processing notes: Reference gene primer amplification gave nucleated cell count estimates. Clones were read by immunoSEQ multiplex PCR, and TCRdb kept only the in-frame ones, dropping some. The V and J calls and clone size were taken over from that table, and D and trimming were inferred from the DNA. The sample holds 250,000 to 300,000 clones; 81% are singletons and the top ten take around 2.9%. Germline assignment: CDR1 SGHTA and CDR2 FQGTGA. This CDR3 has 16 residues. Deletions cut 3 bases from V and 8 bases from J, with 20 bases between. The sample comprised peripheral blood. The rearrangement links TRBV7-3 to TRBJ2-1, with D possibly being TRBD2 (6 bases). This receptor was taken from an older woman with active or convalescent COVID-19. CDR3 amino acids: CASSFNGGNSFDEQFF. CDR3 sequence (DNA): TGTGCCAGCAGCTTTAATGGGGGGAATTCGTTCGATGAGCAGTTCTTC.